A few counts support the clone carrying this T cell receptor (beta chain). The data are from a study of T cell repertoires in ileal Crohn's disease. Study information: Postoperative therapy was given to about half: eleven to twelve thiopurines, roughly 18 anti-TNF agents.

The CDR3 is made up of 13 amino acids. V was pared by 5 bases and J by 4 bases, with 11 bases between. Germline CDR1 reads SGHAT; CDR2 reads FQNNGV. Sequencing used immunoSEQ multiplex PCR; TCRdb keeps in-frame clones, though not all of them. The table has about 15,000 clones, around 65% seen once. The receptor's source is an adult with Crohn's disease. Sample: ileal tissue. The genes are TRBV11-2 and TRBJ2-5; possibly TRBD2 for D (6 bases). The CDR3 sequence: CASSPGSTETQYF. DNA for the CDR3: TGTGCCAGCAGCCCCGGGAGTACAGAGACCCAGTACTTC.